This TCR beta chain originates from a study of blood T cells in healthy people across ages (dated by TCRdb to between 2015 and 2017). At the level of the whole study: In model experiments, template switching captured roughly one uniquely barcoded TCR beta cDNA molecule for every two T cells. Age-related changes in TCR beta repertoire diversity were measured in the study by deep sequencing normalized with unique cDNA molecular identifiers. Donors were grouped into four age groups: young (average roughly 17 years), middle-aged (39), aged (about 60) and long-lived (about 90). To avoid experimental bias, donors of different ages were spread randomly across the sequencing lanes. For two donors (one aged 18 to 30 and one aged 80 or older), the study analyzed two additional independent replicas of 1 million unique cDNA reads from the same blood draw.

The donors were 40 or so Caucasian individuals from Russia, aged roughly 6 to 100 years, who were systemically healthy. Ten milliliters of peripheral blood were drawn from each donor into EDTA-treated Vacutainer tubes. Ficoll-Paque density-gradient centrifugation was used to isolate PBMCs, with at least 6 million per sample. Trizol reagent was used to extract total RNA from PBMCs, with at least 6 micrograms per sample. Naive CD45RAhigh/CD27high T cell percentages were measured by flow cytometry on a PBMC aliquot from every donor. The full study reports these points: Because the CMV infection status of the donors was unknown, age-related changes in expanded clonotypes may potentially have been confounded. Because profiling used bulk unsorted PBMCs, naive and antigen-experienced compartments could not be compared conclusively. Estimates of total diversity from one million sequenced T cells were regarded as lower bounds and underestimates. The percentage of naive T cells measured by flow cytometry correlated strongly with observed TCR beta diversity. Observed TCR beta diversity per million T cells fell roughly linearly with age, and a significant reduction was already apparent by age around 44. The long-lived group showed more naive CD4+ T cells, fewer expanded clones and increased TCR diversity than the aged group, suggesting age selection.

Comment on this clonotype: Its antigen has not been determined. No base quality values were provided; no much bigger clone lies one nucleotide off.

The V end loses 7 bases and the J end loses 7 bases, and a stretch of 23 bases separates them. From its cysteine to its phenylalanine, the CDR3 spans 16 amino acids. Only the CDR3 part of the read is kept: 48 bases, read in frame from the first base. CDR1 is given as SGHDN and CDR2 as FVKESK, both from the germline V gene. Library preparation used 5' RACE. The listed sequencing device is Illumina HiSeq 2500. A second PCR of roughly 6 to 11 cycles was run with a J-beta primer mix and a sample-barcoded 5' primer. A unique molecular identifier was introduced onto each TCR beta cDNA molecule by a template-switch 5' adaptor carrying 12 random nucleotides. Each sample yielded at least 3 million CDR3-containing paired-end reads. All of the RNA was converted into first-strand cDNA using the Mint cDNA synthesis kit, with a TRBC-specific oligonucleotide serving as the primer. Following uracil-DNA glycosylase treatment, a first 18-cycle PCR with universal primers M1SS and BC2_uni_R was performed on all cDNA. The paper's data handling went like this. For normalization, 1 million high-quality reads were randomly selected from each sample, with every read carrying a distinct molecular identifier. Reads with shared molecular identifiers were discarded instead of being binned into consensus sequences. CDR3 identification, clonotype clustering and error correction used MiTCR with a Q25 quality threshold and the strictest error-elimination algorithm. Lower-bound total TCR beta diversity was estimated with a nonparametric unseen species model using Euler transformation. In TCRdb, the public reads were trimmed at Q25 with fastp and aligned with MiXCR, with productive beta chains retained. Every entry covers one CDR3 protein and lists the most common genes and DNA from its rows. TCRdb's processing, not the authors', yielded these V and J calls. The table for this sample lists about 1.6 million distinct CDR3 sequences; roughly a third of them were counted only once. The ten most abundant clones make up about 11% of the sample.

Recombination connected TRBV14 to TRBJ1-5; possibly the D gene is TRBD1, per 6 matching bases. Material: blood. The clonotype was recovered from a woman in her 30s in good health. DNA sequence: TGTGCCAGCACCAGCCGAGGAGTGGGGGGCGACCAGCCCCAGCATTTT. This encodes CASTSRGVGGDQPQHF.